A single sample is the source of the 30 T cell receptor beta chains below, sequenced in a study of blood T cell repertoires in COVID-19. Clones were sequenced by immunoSEQ multiplex PCR, and TCRdb holds only the in-frame ones, with some missing. The table has some 510,000 clones, approximately 88% seen once. The sequencing input was PBMCs or T cells enriched from blood (not recorded which). The receptors shown here come from a woman in her thirties or forties who had recovered from COVID-19.

V is TRBV3-1 (or the pseudogene TRBV3-2) and J is TRBJ1-2; a possible D gene is TRBD1 (5 bases). V shed 1 base and J shed 5 bases, with 8 bases lying between them. CDR1 is LGHDT, CDR2 YNNKEL, per germline (reference sequence). The CDR3 is 13 amino acids. CDR3: CASSQADTYGYTF. CDR3 nucleotide sequence: TGTGCCAGCAGCCAAGCGGACACGTATGGCTACACCTTC.

This clone was seen once. The CDR3 reads CASSQRGSYNSPLHF. CDR3 DNA: TGTGCCAGCAGCCAACGGGGCTCCTATAATTCACCCCTCCACTTT. The chain links TRBV3-1 (or the pseudogene TRBV3-2) to TRBJ1-6; D is undetermined. In germline, CDR1 is LGHDT, CDR2 YNNKEL (reference sequence). This CDR3 has 15 residues. Deletions cut 2 bases from V and 0 bases from J, with 5 bases between.

This clone has just one count. V gene TRBV30 combines with J gene TRBJ2-1; TRBD2 matches 7 bases. The CDR3 has 15 residues. Per the germline V gene, CDR1 is GTSNPN and CDR2 is SVGIG (reference sequence). V lost 2 bases to trimming and J lost 6 bases; unmatched junction nucleotides: 10. The CDR3 sequence: CAWSRGSGPFNEQFF. The CDR3 DNA is TGTGCCTGGAGTCGGGGTAGCGGGCCTTTCAATGAGCAGTTCTTC.

This clone was counted between two and nine times. The chain uses TRBV27 and TRBJ1-3, with D possibly being TRBD1 (5 bases). CDR1 is MNHEY, CDR2 SMNVEV, per germline (reference sequence). CDR3 length equals 16 residues. The V and J ends lost 0 bases and 0 bases respectively, with 9 bases between them. CDR3 nucleotides: TGTGCCAGCAGTTTATCGTGGGGCCCCTCTGGAAACACCATATATTTT. Translated: CASSLSWGPSGNTIYF.

The chain recombines TRBV18 with TRBJ1-5, with 9 bases fitting TRBD1. Per the germline V gene, CDR1 is KGHSH and CDR2 is LQKENI. V lost 6 bases and J lost 4; bases outside the gene matches: 7. The CDR3 loop spans 15 amino acids. CDR3 sequence reads: CASSTGTGTNQPQHF. CDR3 bases: TGTGCCAGCTCGACTGGGACAGGGACTAATCAGCCCCAGCATTTT.

This clone was counted between two and nine times. The gene calls are TRBV5-4 and TRBJ1-4; 10 bases align to TRBD1. The CDR3 has 15 residues. V lost 5 bases, J lost 2 bases, and 3 bases stayed unmatched. The germline CDR1 and CDR2 sequences are SGHNT and YYREEE (reference sequence). CDR3 amino acids: CASRRQGATNEKLFF. CDR3 bases: TGTGCCAGCAGACGACAGGGGGCCACTAATGAAAAACTGTTTTTT.

This clone has more than one count but fewer than ten. The rearrangement links TRBV10-3 to TRBJ2-1, with D perhaps TRBD1 (6 bases). Trimming left V 0 bases short and J 0 bases short, with 6 bases between. Per the germline V gene, CDR1 is ENHRY and CDR2 is SYGVKD. There are 15 residues in the CDR3. CDR3 sequence (DNA): TGTGCCATCAGTGAGTCAGGGGGCTCCTACAATGAGCAGTTCTTC. This codes for CAISESGGSYNEQFF.

J is TRBJ2-7 and V is TRBV24-1; 15 positions agree with TRBD2. The CDR3 runs 19 residues. The V gene's germline CDR1 is KGHDR and CDR2 SFDVKD. V was pared by 0 bases and J by 2 bases, with 7 bases of the junction left unmatched. CDR3 sequence: CATSDLQGLAGGDAYEQYF. In DNA form, the CDR3 reads TGTGCCACCAGTGATTTGCAGGGACTAGCGGGAGGCGACGCCTACGAGCAGTACTTC.

The chain combines TRBV2 with TRBJ1-2; possible D gene TRBD1, 6 bases. CDR3 length equals 15 residues. Trimming cost V 2 bases and J 8 bases, with 18 bases left between them. From germline, CDR1 is SNHLY and CDR2 FYNNEI. The CDR3 sequence is CASSEWAEGVGGYTF. For the CDR3, the DNA is TGTGCCAGCAGTGAATGGGCCGAGGGGGTCGGAGGCTACACCTTC.

V is TRBV6-2 or TRBV6-3 and J is TRBJ2-1; perhaps TRBD2 as D (6 bases). V was shortened by 3 bases and J by 9 bases, with 9 bases between the two germline ends. This CDR3 is built from 12 residues. CDR1 is MNHEY and CDR2 is SVGEGT in the germline V gene. The CDR3 nucleotides read TGTGCCAGCAGTTATGGGCGGGGTGAGCAGTTCTTC. This gives the protein CASSYGRGEQFF.

The CDR3, as DNA: TGTGCCACCAGTGAGACTAGAATAATTAACAATGAGCAGTTCTTC. Translation gives CATSETRIINNEQFF. The chain joins TRBV24-1 to TRBJ2-1, with D perhaps TRBD2 (6 bases). This CDR3 contains 15 residues. Germline V gene lookup returns CDR1 KGHDR and CDR2 SFDVKD. The germline V and J ends were trimmed by 4 bases and 5 bases, with 14 bases remaining between them.

CDR3 sequence reads: CASGLAGGNYEQYF. CDR3 coding DNA: TGTGCCAGCGGTCTAGCGGGAGGGAACTACGAGCAGTACTTC. The chain links TRBV5-6 to TRBJ2-7, with 12 bases aligning to TRBD2. Germline loops: CDR1 SGHDT, CDR2 YYEEEE. V was clipped by 7 bases and J by 3 bases; unmatched bases: 5. This CDR3 has 14 amino acids.

This sequence joins TRBV7-9 and TRBJ1-4, with D perhaps TRBD1 (6 bases). With 4 bases removed from V and 8 bases from J, the gap between germline ends came to 14 bases. The CDR3 loop spans 14 amino acids. CDR1 SEHNR and CDR2 FQNEAQ come from the germline V gene (reference sequence). The CDR3 DNA follows: TGTGCCAGCAGCTCACAGGGAGTCGGGGAAAAACTGTTTTTT. Its protein product is CASSSQGVGEKLFF.

The rearrangement joins TRBV12-3 or TRBV12-4 to TRBJ2-7; TRBD2 is a possible D gene (6 bases). The CDR3 loop spans 13 amino acids. V was cut by 3 bases and J by 3 bases, with 9 bases left in between. This CDR3 is CASSFGGLYEQYF. The CDR3, as DNA: TGTGCCAGCAGTTTCGGGGGTCTCTACGAGCAGTACTTC.

The chain recombines TRBV11-3 with TRBJ2-1, with 9 bases matching TRBD2. The CDR3 runs 15 residues. Germline loops: CDR1 SGHNT, CDR2 YENEEA. The trim removed 4 bases at V and 6 bases at J, leaving 7 bases unmatched. The CDR3 DNA is TGTGCCAGCAGCTATGTAGCGGGAGTAGGCAATGAGCAGTTCTTC. As protein: CASSYVAGVGNEQFF.

This clone was seen many times. The genes are TRBV2 and TRBJ2-7; TRBD2 matches at 11 bases. The CDR3 is 15 residues long. The V gene's germline CDR1 is SNHLY and CDR2 FYNNEI. J lost 2 bases, V lost 6 bases, and 6 bases had no gene match. CDR3 nucleotide sequence: TGTGCCAGCAGAGTACTAGCGGGAGAGACCTACGAGCAGTACTTC. Translated: CASRVLAGETYEQYF.

The chain employs TRBV2 and TRBJ1-4; 11 bases align to TRBD1. Germline trimming cut 9 bases from V and 7 bases from J; bases unmatched to any gene: 7. This CDR3 is built from 14 residues. CDR1 is SNHLY, CDR2 FYNNEI, per germline. The CDR3 reads CARGGQGAGEKLFF. Written as DNA, the CDR3 is TGTGCCAGGGGAGGACAGGGGGCTGGTGAAAAACTGTTTTTT.

In DNA form, the CDR3 reads TGCAGCGTCCTGACAGTTAGCATGAACACTGAAGCTTTCTTT. Its protein product is CSVLTVSMNTEAFF. The V gene is TRBV29-1, the J gene TRBJ1-1; possibly TRBD1 for D (5 bases). The V gene's germline CDR1 is SQVTM and CDR2 ANQGSEA. This CDR3 is 14 amino acids long. Deletions cut 6 bases from V and 0 bases from J, with 14 bases between.

This clone was seen only a few times. The chain combines TRBV9 with TRBJ2-7, with 16 bases aligning to TRBD2. The CDR3 length is 19 residues. J gave up 5 bases and V 2 bases, and 13 bases lay outside the gene matches. Germline lookup yields CDR1 SGDLS and CDR2 YYNGEE. CDR3 region: CASSVSGLAGGLGFDEQYF. The CDR3 region has the DNA TGTGCCAGCAGCGTGTCGGGACTAGCGGGAGGGTTGGGGTTCGACGAGCAGTACTTC.

The chain combines TRBV5-6 with TRBJ2-7; D remains unclear. This CDR3 is 15 amino acids long. The germline V gene has CDR1 SGHDT and CDR2 YYEEEE. Trimming removed 1 base at V and 5 bases at J, with 16 bases between. CDR3: CASSLLSSRSHEQYF. In DNA, the CDR3 is TGTGCCAGCAGCTTGCTCTCAAGCAGGTCACACGAGCAGTACTTC.

The gene calls are TRBV5-1 and TRBJ1-2; perhaps TRBD1 as D (6 bases). Trimming cost V 4 bases and J 3 bases, with 13 bases left between them. Germline-derived CDR1 and CDR2 are SGHRS and YFSETQ. This CDR3 comprises 14 residues. The CDR3 DNA reads TGCGCCAGCAGCGCAGACAGGAGTTACTATGGCTACACCTTC. As protein: CASSADRSYYGYTF.

The chain recombines TRBV9 with TRBJ2-5, with a tentative D call TRBD1 (5 bases). With 4 bases removed from V and 1 base from J, the gap between germline ends came to 8 bases. Germline-derived CDR1 and CDR2 are SGDLS and YYNGEE. The CDR3 totals 13 residues. The CDR3 DNA sequence: TGTGCCAGCAGCTCAGACAGCCAAGAGACCCAGTACTTC. Protein sequence: CASSSDSQETQYF.

The chain links TRBV30 to TRBJ2-1; D may be TRBD2 (7 bases). Germline values: CDR1 GTSNPN, CDR2 SVGIG (reference sequence). Trimming removed 0 bases from V and 5 bases from J, with 23 bases in between. The CDR3 consists of 18 residues. The CDR3 region has the DNA TGTGCCTGGAGTGTAGTTTGGCGGGGGCCCTATGGGGACAATGAGCAGTTCTTC. This codes for CAWSVVWRGPYGDNEQFF.

This chain links TRBV13 with TRBJ2-2, with a tentative D call TRBD1 (5 bases). The V and J ends lost 5 bases and 7 bases respectively, with 17 bases between them. The germline gives CDR1 PRHDT, CDR2 FYEKMQ (reference sequence). The CDR3 spans 15 residues. In nucleotides, the CDR3 is TGTGCCAGCAGCCCGTACTCAGGGTCGGGCGGGGAGCTGTTTTTT. Its translation: CASSPYSGSGGELFF.

V and J are TRBV19 and TRBJ2-3, with 7 bases lining up with TRBD1. Unmatched junction bases numbered 3, after V lost 3 bases and J lost 3 bases. CDR1 is LNHDA, CDR2 SQIVND, per germline (reference sequence). This CDR3 has 14 amino acids. This CDR3 reads CASSIRTGTDTQYF. The CDR3 nucleotides are TGTGCCAGTAGTATCCGGACAGGTACAGATACGCAGTATTTT.

This sequence joins TRBV4-3 and TRBJ2-7; 11 positions agree with TRBD1. This CDR3 is built from 15 residues. Germline values: CDR1 LGHNA, CDR2 YSLEER. Trimming removed 3 bases from V and 4 bases from J; junction bases left unmatched: 5. The CDR3 reads CASSQGGQGVYEQYF. CDR3 nucleotides: TGCGCCAGCAGCCAGGGGGGACAGGGGGTTTACGAGCAGTACTTC.

The rearrangement joins TRBV6-2 or TRBV6-3 to TRBJ2-7, with D perhaps TRBD2 (5 bases). CDR3 length equals 14 residues. The germline V gene has CDR1 MNHEY and CDR2 SVGEGT. V gave up 4 bases and J gave up 2 bases, with 12 bases separating them. CDR3 bases: TGTGCCAGCAGTTTAGCTAGCCCAGCCTACGAGCAGTACTTC. Its protein is CASSLASPAYEQYF.

The chain employs TRBV9 and TRBJ2-3, with TRBD2 identical over 7 bases. CDR3 length: 16 residues. Looked up from germline, CDR1 is SGDLS and CDR2 is YYNGEE. V lost 2 bases, J lost 1 base, and 7 bases stayed unmatched. The chain's CDR3 is CASSVPRLAGTDTQYF. As DNA, the CDR3 is TGTGCCAGCAGCGTCCCCAGACTAGCCGGCACAGATACGCAGTATTTT.

The chain couples TRBV10-3 to TRBJ2-3; 8 bases fit TRBD1. The CDR3 has 18 residues. Germline CDR1 ENHRY, CDR2 SYGVKD. The trim removed 2 bases at V and 0 bases at J, leaving 10 bases unmatched. The CDR3 DNA is TGTGCCATCAGTGAGGGCATCCGGCAGGGGGCTAGCACAGATACGCAGTATTTT. This encodes CAISEGIRQGASTDTQYF.

The rearrangement links TRBV18 to TRBJ2-7; D uncertain. The V gene's germline CDR1 is KGHSH and CDR2 LQKENI. Between the trimmed V and J ends, which lost 3 bases and 5 bases, there was a span of 5 bases. CDR3 length: 11 residues. CDR3 residues: CASSPQDEQYF. CDR3 bases: TGTGCCAGCTCACCGCAGGACGAGCAGTACTTC.